These T cell receptor beta chains were read from a single sample in a study of blood T cells in healthy people across ages. Each CDR3 protein is one row after TCRdb ran MiXCR on the 5' RACE reads. The sample lists about 1.7 million distinct CDR3 sequences; 28% were seen once. The specimen sequenced was blood. These receptors were taken from a woman in her 30s in good health. CDR3s include the opening cysteine and the closing phenylalanine or tryptophan. Fields, in order: J gene, V gene, CDR3 protein.

j_call: TRBJ1-5
v_call: TRBV18
cdr3_aa: CASSPPGHGEASRPQHF

j_call: -
v_call: TRBV9
cdr3_aa: CASSVGVAGGGEQYF

j_call: TRBJ2-3
v_call: TRBV4-3
cdr3_aa: CASSQAWGSWTDTQYF

j_call: TRBJ2-1
v_call: TRBV5-1
cdr3_aa: CASSAISPGTGVANEQFF

j_call: TRBJ1-6
v_call: TRBV6-5
cdr3_aa: CASSFGLNRLHSPLHF

j_call: TRBJ1-6
v_call: TRBV9
cdr3_aa: CASSVQGDNSPLHF

j_call: TRBJ2-1
v_call: TRBV6-5
cdr3_aa: CAGSWRWTSGVNGQFF

j_call: TRBJ2-1
v_call: TRBV27
cdr3_aa: CASSRTGVSYNEQFF

j_call: TRBJ2-3
v_call: TRBV20-1
cdr3_aa: CSAPDSPSTDTQYF

j_call: TRBJ2-1
v_call: TRBV24-1
cdr3_aa: CATSDYQDRGIREQFF

j_call: TRBJ2-7
v_call: TRBV9
cdr3_aa: CAGSVGSGSYEQYF

j_call: TRBJ2-5
v_call: TRBV7-2
cdr3_aa: CAGLAGGRETQYF

j_call: TRBJ1-6
v_call: TRBV12-3/TRBV12-4
cdr3_aa: CASTPGTGSSPLHF

j_call: TRBJ2-3
v_call: TRBV7-9
cdr3_aa: CAGSLRTSTDTQYF

j_call: TRBJ1-2
v_call: TRBV6-1
cdr3_aa: CASRVGEGSAYGYTF

j_call: TRBJ1-1
v_call: TRBV7-9
cdr3_aa: CASRIGRDTEAFF

j_call: TRBJ1-1
v_call: TRBV10-3
cdr3_aa: CAISEGGFFGEAFF

j_call: TRBJ2-6
v_call: TRBV19
cdr3_aa: CASSILKGPGVTFSGANVLTF

j_call: TRBJ2-3
v_call: TRBV2
cdr3_aa: CASTIDRGKSTQYF

j_call: TRBJ1-4
v_call: TRBV5-1
cdr3_aa: CASRLGGQEKLFF

j_call: TRBJ2-7
v_call: TRBV18
cdr3_aa: CASSPLPLGGDYEQYF

j_call: TRBJ2-6
v_call: TRBV15
cdr3_aa: CATCRDRRLTGTGANVLTF

j_call: TRBJ2-1
v_call: TRBV6-4
cdr3_aa: CASREGPGRAEQFF

j_call: TRBJ1-1
v_call: TRBV15
cdr3_aa: CATSRDRNTEAFF

j_call: TRBJ2-5
v_call: TRBV5-1
cdr3_aa: CASSSRDPETQYF

j_call: TRBJ2-6
v_call: TRBV6-1
cdr3_aa: CASSENPNSGANVLTF

j_call: TRBJ2-2
v_call: TRBV5-1
cdr3_aa: CASSLQLTGELFF

j_call: TRBJ2-3
v_call: TRBV18
cdr3_aa: CASSGDEEESTDTQYF

j_call: TRBJ2-7
v_call: TRBV29-1
cdr3_aa: CSVGIFEQYF

j_call: TRBJ1-1
v_call: TRBV6-6
cdr3_aa: CASSYPPGTPNTEAFF

j_call: TRBJ2-4
v_call: TRBV6-5
cdr3_aa: CASSYSRQGVNIQYF

j_call: TRBJ2-1
v_call: TRBV29-1
cdr3_aa: CSLRWASGRDNEQFF

j_call: TRBJ1-2
v_call: TRBV10-1
cdr3_aa: CASSESDRGTANYGHTF

j_call: TRBJ2-3
v_call: TRBV6-2/TRBV6-3
cdr3_aa: CASTASGKDTQYF

j_call: TRBJ2-7
v_call: TRBV7-9
cdr3_aa: CASNRGGTGRDEQYF

j_call: TRBJ2-7
v_call: TRBV7-2
cdr3_aa: CASSHRSNPGSEQYF

j_call: TRBJ1-1
v_call: TRBV9
cdr3_aa: CASSVAALRTEAFF

j_call: TRBJ1-5
v_call: TRBV27
cdr3_aa: CAGSADSPNQPQHF

j_call: TRBJ2-6
v_call: TRBV27
cdr3_aa: CASTLSGASGANVLTF

j_call: TRBJ2-1
v_call: TRBV28
cdr3_aa: CASSRSRGENEQFF

j_call: TRBJ2-5
v_call: TRBV29-1
cdr3_aa: CSGGGPEGQYF

j_call: TRBJ2-1
v_call: TRBV27
cdr3_aa: CASSSLDRVAFF